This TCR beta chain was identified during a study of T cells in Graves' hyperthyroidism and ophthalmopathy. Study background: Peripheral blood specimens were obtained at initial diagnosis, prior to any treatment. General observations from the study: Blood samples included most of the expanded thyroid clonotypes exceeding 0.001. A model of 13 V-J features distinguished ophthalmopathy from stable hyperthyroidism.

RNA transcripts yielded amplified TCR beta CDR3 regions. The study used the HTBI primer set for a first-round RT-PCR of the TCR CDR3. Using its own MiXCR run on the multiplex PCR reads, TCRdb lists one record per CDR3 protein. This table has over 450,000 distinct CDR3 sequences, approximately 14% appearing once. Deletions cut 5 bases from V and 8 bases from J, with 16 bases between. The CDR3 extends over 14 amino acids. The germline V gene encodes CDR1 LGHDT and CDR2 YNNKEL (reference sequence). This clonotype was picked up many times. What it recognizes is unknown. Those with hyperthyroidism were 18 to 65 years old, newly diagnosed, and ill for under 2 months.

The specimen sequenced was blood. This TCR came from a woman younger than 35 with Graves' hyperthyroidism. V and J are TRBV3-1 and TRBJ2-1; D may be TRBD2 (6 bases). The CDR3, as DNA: TGTGCCAGCAGCGTGGGAGGAAGCGGCGATGAGCAGTTCTTC. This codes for CASSVGGSGDEQFF.